The 7 T cell receptor beta chains presented below share a single source sample, sequenced in a study of T cells in women clearing cervical HPV infection. TCRdb's copy holds only in-frame clones and misses some; the assay was immunoSEQ multiplex PCR. This sample carries more than 45,000 clones, with about 1.5% going to the ten biggest clones. The specimen sequenced was blood buffy coat. The receptors were gathered from a woman aged 18 to 75 with a cervical HPV16 infection that either progressed to CIN3+ or cleared (not recorded which).

The part of the CDR3 DNA that was read is TGTGCCAGCAGCCCCTTAAGGGGAACCTACGAG. Its translation: CASSPLRGTYE. In full, the CDR3 is CASSPLRGTYEQYF. The chain has TRBV7-9 and TRBJ2-7; TRBD1 is a possible D gene (5 bases). The read comes to an end 3 residues before the CDR3 does, leaving the germline J gene to fill in the end. The germline CDR1 and CDR2 sequences are SEHNR and FQNEAQ (reference sequence). Deletions cut 5 bases from V and 2 bases from J, with 13 bases between. This CDR3 region has 14 residues.

A remark on this clone: Coverage ceases 3 residues before the CDR3 finishes, and the germline J gene fills in the end. Other DNA sequences in the sample encode the same CDR3. This chain uses TRBV18 with TRBJ2-7; perhaps TRBD2 as D (6 bases). This CDR3 comprises 15 residues. Looked up from germline, CDR1 is KGHSH and CDR2 is LQKENI. Trimming stripped 2 bases from V and 3 bases from J, with 14 bases between. CDR3 sequence reads: CASSPDLGLVYEQYF. The sequenced part of the CDR3 DNA is TGTGCCAGCTCACCAGACCTGGGACTGGTCTACGAG.

The sequenced part of the CDR3 DNA is TGTGCCAGTCCCTTGGTAGCGGGAGGGCCCTACGAG. It specifies CASPLVAGGPYE. The full CDR3 protein is CASPLVAGGPYEQYF. The chain combines TRBV19 with TRBJ2-7; 11 positions match TRBD2. With the read ending 3 residues before the CDR3 end, the germline J gene is used to fill in that end. From germline, CDR1 is LNHDA and CDR2 SQIVND (reference sequence). V lost 8 bases to trimming and J lost 2 bases; unmatched junction nucleotides: 8. The CDR3 is made up of 15 amino acids.

As concerns this clone: The read falls 3 residues short of the CDR3 end, and the missing part is taken from the germline J gene. V and J are TRBV20-1 and TRBJ2-3, with TRBD2 as a possible D gene (6 bases). The CDR3 covers 15 residues. Trimming removed 3 bases at V and 4 bases at J, with 17 bases between. The germline CDR1 and CDR2 sequences are DFQATT and SNEGSKA (reference sequence). CDR3 bases read: TGCAGTGCTAGTAGTTATACGGGGGTGCCAGATACG. Its translation: CSASSYTGVPDT. The whole CDR3 region reads CSASSYTGVPDTQYF.

CDR3 DNA (partial): TGTGCCAGCAGTCCCGACAGGGACGTCGCCGAG. This sequence encodes CASSPDRDVAE. The whole CDR3 region reads CASSPDRDVAEQYF. The gene calls are TRBV28 and TRBJ2-7; 7 nucleotides align to TRBD1. Read sequence stops 3 residues before the CDR3 end, and the germline J gene provides the missing end. The CDR3 totals 14 residues. V gave up 5 bases and J gave up 6 bases; unmatched junction bases: 10. CDR1 and CDR2 (germline): MDHEN, SYDVKM.

About this clone itself: The CDR3 end falls 3 residues outside the read, so it is completed with the germline J gene. This chain connects TRBV7-3 to TRBJ2-6; no clear D. V shed 0 bases and J shed 0 bases, with 6 bases lying between them. This CDR3 comprises 16 residues. Germline values: CDR1 SGHTA, CDR2 FQGTGA. CDR3 DNA, as far as it was read: TGTGCCAGCAGCTTAACAGGGCCCTCTGGGGCCAACGTC. Its translation is CASSLTGPSGANV. The complete CDR3 sequence is CASSLTGPSGANVLTF. The full variable domain, with the rest looked up from reference TRBV7-3 and TRBJ2-6, is GAGVSQTPSNKVTEKGKYVELRCDPISGHTALYWYRQSLGQGPEFLIYFQGTGAADDSGLPNDRFFAVRPEGSVSTLKIQRTERGDSAVYLCASSLTGPSGANVLTFGAGSRLTVL.

As regards this clone: The read halts 3 residues ahead of the CDR3 end, with the missing end drawn from the germline J gene. The chain is built from TRBV7-2 and TRBJ1-4; D unresolved. This CDR3 region has 14 residues. With 5 bases removed from V and 0 bases from J, the gap between germline ends came to 7 bases. Germline CDR1 SGHTA, CDR2 FQGNSA. The CDR3 bases that were read are TGTGCCAGCAGCCAGTCTGCAACTAATGAAAAA. The encoded protein is CASSQSATNEK. The entire CDR3 protein reads CASSQSATNEKLFF.